The present T cell receptor beta chain was sequenced within a study of tissue T cells after allogeneic stem cell transplantation. CDR1 and CDR2 from the germline V gene are NNHNN and SYGAGS (reference sequence). V dropped 3 bases and J dropped 2; count of bases not matched to a gene: 6. This CDR3 comprises 15 residues. In the case of this clone: These gene names are mouse names. The CDR3 extends 1 residue past the end of the read, so its final part is completed from the germline J gene.

Using immunoSEQ multiplex PCR, the repertoire was profiled, and TCRdb retains in-frame clones only, with some absent. The sample lists 9,000 to 9,500 clones; 47% were seen once. Time point indicated: mouse harvest day 7 after allogeneic transplant. Mouse grafts combined 10^7 T-cell-depleted bone marrow cells with 10^6 splenic CD5+ T cells. Source material: gut tissue. This chain joins TRBV13-2 and TRBJ2-4; 7 bases are shared with TRBD1. The clonotype comes from a female BALB/c mouse given C57BL/6 T cells with graft-versus-host disease after an allogeneic hematopoietic cell transplant. The CDR3 protein is CASGAPGQNQNTLYF. The sequenced CDR3 bases are TGTGCCAGCGGTGCCCCGGGACAGAATCAAAACACCTTGTAC.